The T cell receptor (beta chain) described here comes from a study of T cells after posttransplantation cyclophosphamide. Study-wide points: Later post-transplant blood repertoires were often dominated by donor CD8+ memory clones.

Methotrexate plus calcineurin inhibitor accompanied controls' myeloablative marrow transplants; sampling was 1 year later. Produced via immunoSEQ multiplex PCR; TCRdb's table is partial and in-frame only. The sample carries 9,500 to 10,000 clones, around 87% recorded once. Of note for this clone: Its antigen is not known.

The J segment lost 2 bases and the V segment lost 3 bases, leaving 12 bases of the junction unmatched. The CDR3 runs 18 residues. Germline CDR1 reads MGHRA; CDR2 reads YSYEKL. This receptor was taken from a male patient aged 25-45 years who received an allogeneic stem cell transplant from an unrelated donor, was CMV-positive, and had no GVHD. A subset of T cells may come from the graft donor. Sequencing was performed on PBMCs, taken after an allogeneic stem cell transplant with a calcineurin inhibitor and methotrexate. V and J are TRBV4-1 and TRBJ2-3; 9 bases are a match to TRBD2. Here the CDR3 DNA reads TGCGCCAGCAGCCATCTGCCCTCAGCGGGAGGTACCACAGATACGCAGTATTTT. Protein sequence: CASSHLPSAGGTTDTQYF.